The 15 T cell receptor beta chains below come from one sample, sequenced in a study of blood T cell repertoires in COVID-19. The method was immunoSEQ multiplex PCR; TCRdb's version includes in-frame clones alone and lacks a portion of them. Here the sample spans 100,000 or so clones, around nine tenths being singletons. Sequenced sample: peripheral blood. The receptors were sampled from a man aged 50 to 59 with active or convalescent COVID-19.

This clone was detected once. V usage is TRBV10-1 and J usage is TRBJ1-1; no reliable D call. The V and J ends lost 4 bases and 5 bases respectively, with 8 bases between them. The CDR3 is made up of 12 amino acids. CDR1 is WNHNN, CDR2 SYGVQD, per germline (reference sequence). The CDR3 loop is CASSATRTEAFF. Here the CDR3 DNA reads TGCGCCAGCAGTGCCACTCGGACTGAAGCTTTCTTT.

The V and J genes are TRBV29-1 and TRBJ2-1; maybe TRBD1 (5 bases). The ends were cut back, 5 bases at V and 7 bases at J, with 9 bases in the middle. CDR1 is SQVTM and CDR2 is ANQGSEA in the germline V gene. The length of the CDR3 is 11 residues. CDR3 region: CSVLRVNEQFF. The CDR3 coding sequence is TGCAGCGTTCTCAGGGTTAATGAGCAGTTCTTC.

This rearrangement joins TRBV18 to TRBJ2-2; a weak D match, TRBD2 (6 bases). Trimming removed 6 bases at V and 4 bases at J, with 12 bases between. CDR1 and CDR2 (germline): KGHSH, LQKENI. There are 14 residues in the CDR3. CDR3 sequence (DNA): TGTGCCAGCTCTCCAAGGAGGGGCACCGGGGAGCTGTTTTTT. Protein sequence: CASSPRRGTGELFF.

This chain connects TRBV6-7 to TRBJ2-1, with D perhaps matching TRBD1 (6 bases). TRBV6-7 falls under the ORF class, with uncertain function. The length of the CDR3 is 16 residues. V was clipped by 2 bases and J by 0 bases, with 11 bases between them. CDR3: CASSYRGCSSYNEQFF. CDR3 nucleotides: TGTGCCAGCAGTTACAGGGGGTGCAGCTCCTACAATGAGCAGTTCTTC.

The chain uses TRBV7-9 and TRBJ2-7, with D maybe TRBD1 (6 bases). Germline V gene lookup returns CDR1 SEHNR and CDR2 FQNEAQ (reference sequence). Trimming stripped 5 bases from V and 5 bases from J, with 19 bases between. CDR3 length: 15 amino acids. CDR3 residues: CASSPRKGGRDEQYF. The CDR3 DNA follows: TGTGCCAGCAGCCCCCGCAAAGGGGGTCGGGACGAGCAGTACTTC.

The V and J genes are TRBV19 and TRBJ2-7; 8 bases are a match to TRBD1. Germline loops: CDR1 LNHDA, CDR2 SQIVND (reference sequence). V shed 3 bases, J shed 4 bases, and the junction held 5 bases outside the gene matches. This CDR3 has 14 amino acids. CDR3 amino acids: CASSIAGQGYEQYF. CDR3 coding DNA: TGTGCCAGTAGTATTGCAGGACAGGGTTACGAGCAGTACTTC.

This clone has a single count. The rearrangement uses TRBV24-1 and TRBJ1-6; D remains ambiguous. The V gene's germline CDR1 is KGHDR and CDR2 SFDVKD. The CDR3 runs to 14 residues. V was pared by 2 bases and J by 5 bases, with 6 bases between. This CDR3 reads CATSDSRDNSPLHF. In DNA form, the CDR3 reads TGTGCCACCAGTGATTCTAGAGATAATTCACCCCTCCACTTT.

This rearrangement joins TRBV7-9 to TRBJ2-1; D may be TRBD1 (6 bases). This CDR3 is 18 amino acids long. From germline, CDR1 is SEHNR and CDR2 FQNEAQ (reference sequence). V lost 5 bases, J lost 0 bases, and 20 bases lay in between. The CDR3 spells CASSLRDKFLSSYNEQFF. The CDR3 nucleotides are TGTGCCAGCAGCCTCCGGGACAAATTTTTGAGCTCCTACAATGAGCAGTTCTTC.

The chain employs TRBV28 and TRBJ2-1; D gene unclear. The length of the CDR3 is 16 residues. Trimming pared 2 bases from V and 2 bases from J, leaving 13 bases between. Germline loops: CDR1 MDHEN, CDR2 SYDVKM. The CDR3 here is CASSLGQLIAYNEQFF. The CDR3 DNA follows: TGTGCCAGCAGTTTAGGGCAGTTGATAGCCTACAATGAGCAGTTCTTC. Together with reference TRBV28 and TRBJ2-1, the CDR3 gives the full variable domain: DVKVTQSSRYLVKRTGEKVFLECVQDMDHENMFWYRQDPGLGLRLIYFSYDVKMKEKGDIPEGYSVSREKKERFSLILESASTNQTSMYLCASSLGQLIAYNEQFFGPGTRLTVL.

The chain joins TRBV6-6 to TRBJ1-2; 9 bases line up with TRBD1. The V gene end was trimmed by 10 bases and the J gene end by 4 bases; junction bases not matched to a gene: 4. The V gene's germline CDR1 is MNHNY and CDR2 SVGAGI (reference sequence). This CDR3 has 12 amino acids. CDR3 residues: CATGGQGYGYTF. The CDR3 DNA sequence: TGTGCCACAGGGGGACAGGGCTATGGCTACACCTTC.

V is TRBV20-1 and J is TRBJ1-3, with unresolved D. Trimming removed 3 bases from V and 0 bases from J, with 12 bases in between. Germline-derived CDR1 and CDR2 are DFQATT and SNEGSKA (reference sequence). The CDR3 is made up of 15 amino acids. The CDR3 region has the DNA TGCAGTGCTAGTCTCCCAGGAGGCTCTGGAAACACCATATATTTT. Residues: CSASLPGGSGNTIYF.

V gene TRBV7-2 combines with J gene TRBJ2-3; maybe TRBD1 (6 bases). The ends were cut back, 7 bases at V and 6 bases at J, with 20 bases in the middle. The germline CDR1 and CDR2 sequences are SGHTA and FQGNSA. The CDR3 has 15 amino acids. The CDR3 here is CASTPTTTGWDTQYF. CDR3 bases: TGTGCCAGCACTCCCACTACGACAGGATGGGATACGCAGTATTTT.

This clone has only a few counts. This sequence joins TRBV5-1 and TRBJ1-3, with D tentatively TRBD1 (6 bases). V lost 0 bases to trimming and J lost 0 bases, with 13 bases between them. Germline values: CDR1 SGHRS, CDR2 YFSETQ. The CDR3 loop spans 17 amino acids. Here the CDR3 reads CASSLDTQGYSGNTIYF. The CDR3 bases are TGCGCCAGCAGCTTGGATACACAGGGTTACTCTGGAAACACCATATATTTT.

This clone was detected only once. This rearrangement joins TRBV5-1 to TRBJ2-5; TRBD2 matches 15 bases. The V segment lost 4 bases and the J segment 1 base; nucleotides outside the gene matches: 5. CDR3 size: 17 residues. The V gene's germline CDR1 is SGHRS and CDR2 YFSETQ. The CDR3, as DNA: TGCGCCAGCAGCCCCGGGACTAGCGGGGGGCGCCAAGAGACCCAGTACTTC. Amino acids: CASSPGTSGGRQETQYF.

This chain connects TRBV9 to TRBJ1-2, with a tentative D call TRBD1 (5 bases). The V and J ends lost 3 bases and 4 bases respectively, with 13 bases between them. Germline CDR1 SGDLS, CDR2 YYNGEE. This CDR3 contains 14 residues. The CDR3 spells CASSEAREAYGYTF. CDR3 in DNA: TGTGCCAGCAGCGAAGCCAGGGAGGCCTATGGCTACACCTTC.